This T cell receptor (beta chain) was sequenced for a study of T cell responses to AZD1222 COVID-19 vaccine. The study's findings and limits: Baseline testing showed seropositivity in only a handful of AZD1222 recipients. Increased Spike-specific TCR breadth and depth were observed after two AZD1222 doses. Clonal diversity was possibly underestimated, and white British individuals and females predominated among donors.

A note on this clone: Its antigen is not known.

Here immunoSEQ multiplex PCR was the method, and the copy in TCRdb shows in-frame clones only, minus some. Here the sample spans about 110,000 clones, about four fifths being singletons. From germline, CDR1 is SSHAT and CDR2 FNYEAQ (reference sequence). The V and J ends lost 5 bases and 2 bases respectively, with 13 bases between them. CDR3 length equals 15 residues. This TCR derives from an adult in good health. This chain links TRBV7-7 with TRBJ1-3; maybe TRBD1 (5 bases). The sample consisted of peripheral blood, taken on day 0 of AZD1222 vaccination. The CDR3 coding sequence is TGTGCCAGCAGCCCCGGGGCAGGGCCTGGAAACACCATATATTTT. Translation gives CASSPGAGPGNTIYF.